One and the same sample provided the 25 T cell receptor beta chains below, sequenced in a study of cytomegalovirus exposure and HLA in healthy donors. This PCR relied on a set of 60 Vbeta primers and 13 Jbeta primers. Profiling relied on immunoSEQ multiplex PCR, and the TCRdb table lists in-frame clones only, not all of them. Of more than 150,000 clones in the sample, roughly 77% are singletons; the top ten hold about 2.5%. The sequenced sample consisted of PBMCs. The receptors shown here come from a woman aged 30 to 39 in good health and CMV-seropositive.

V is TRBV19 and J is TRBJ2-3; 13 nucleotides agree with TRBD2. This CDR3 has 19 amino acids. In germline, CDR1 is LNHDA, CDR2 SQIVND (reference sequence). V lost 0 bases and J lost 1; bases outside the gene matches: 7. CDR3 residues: CASSIDWTSGGIGTDTQYF. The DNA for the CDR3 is TGTGCCAGTAGTATAGACTGGACTAGCGGGGGAATCGGCACAGATACGCAGTATTTT.

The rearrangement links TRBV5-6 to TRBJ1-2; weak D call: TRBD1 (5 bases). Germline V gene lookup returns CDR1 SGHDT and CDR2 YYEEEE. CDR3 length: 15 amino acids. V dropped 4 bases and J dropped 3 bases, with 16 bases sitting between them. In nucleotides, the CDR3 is TGTGCCAGCAGCCCGCCCCGGGCAGGGTACTATGGCTACACCTTC. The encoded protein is CASSPPRAGYYGYTF.

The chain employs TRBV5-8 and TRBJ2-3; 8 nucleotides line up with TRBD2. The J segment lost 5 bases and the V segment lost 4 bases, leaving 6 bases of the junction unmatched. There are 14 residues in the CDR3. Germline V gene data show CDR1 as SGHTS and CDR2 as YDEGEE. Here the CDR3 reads CASSTGGAIDTQYF. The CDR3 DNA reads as TGTGCCAGCAGCACCGGGGGGGCAATAGATACGCAGTATTTT.

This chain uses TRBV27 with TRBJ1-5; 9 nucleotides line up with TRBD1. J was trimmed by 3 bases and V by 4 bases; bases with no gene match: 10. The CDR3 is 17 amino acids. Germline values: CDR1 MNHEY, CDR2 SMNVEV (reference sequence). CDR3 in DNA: TGTGCCAGCAGTTCCCATACCCGGACAGGGGTCAATCAGCCCCAGCATTTT. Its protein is CASSSHTRTGVNQPQHF.

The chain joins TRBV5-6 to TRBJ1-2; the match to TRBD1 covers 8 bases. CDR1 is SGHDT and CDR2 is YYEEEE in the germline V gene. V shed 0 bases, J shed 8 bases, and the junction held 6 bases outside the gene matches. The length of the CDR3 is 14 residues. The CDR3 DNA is TGTGCCAGCAGCTTGGGGTGGACAGGGAGGGGCTACACCTTC. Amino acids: CASSLGWTGRGYTF. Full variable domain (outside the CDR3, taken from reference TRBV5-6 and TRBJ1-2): DAGVTQSPTHLIKTRGQQVTLRCSPKSGHDTVSWYQQALGQGPQFIFQYYEEEERQRGNFPDRFSGHQFPNYSSELNVNALLLGDSALYLCASSLGWTGRGYTFGSGTRLTVV.

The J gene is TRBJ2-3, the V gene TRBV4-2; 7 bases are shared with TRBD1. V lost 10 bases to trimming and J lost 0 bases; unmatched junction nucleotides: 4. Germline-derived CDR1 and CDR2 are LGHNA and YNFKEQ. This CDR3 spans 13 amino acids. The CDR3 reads CATRTGSTDTQYF. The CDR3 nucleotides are TGTGCCACCCGGACAGGCAGCACAGATACGCAGTATTTT.

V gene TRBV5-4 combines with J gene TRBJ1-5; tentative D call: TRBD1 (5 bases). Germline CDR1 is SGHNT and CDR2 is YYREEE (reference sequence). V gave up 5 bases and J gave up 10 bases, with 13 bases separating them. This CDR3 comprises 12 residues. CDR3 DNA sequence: TGTGCCAGCAGAGGGGTTGAAGGTCCCCAGCATTTT. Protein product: CASRGVEGPQHF.

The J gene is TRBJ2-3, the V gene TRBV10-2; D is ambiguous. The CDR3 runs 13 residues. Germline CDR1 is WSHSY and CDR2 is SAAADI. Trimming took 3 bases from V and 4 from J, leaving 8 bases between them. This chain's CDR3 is CASSDQSADTQYF. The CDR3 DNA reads TGCGCCAGCAGTGACCAAAGCGCAGATACGCAGTATTTT.

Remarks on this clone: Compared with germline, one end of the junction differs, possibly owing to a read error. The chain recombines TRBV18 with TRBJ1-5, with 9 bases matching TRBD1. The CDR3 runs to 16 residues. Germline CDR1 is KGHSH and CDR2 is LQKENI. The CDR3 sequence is CASSPRTGDWNRPQHF. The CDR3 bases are TGTGCCAGCTCACCCCGGACAGGGGATTGGAATCGGCCCCAGCATTTT.

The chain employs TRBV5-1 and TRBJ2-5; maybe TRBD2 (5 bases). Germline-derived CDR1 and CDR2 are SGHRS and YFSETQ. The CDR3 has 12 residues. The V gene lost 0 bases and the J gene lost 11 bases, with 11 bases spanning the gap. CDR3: CASSLGSWEQYF. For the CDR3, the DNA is TGCGCCAGCAGCTTGGGCAGCTGGGAGCAGTACTTC.

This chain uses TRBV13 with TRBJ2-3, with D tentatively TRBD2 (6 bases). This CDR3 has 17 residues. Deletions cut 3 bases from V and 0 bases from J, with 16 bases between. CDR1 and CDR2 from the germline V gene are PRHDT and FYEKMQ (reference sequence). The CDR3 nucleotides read TGTGCCAGCAGCTTCCATCGCGTAGCGGATAGCACAGATACGCAGTATTTT. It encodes CASSFHRVADSTDTQYF.

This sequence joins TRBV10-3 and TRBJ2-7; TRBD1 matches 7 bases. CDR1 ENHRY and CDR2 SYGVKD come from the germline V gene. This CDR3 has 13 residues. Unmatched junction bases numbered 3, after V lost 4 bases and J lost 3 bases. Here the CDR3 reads CAISGQGDYEQYF. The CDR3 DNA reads TGTGCCATCAGTGGTCAGGGGGACTACGAGCAGTACTTC.

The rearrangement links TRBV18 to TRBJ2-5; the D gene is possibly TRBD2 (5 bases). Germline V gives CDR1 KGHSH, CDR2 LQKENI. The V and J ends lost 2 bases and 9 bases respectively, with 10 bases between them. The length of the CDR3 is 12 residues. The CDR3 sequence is CASSPEVGAQYF. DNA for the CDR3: TGTGCCAGCTCACCAGAAGTCGGGGCCCAGTACTTC.

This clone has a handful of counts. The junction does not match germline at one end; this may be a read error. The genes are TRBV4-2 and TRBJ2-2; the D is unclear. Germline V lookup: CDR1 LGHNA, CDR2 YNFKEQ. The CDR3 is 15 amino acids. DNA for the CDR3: TGTGCCAGCAGCAAAGACCCCTCCGGAGCGGGGGAGCTGTTTTTT. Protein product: CASSKDPSGAGELFF.

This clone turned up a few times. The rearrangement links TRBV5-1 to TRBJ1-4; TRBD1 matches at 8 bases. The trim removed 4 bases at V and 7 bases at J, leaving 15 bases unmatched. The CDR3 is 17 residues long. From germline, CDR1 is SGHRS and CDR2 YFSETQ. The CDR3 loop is CASSPGQAVAGSEKLFF. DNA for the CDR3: TGCGCCAGCAGCCCGGGACAGGCCGTCGCCGGAAGTGAAAAACTGTTTTTT.

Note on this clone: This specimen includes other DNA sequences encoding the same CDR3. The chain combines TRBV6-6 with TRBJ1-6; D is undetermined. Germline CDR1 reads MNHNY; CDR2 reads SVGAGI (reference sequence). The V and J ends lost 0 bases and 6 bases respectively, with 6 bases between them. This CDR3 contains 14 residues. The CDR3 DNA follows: TGTGCCAGCAGTTACTCTGGAGGTAATTCACCCCTCCACTTT. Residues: CASSYSGGNSPLHF.

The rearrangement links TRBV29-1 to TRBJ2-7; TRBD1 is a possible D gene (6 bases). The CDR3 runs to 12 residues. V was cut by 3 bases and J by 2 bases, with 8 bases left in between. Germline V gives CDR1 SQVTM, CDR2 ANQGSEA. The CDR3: CSVETGTYEQYF. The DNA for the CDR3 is TGCAGCGTTGAGACAGGTACCTACGAGCAGTACTTC.

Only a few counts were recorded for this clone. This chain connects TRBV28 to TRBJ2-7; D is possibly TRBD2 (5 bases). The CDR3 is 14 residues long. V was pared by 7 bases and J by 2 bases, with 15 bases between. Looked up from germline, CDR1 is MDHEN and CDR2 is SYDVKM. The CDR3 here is CASILGRKPYEQYF. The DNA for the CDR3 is TGTGCCAGCATCTTAGGGAGAAAGCCCTACGAGCAGTACTTC. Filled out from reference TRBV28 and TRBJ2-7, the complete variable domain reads DVKVTQSSRYLVKRTGEKVFLECVQDMDHENMFWYRQDPGLGLRLIYFSYDVKMKEKGDIPEGYSVSREKKERFSLILESASTNQTSMYLCASILGRKPYEQYFGPGTRLTVT.

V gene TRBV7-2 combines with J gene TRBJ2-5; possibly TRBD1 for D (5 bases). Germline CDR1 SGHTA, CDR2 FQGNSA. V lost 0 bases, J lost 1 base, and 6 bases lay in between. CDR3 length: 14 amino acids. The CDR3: CASSLAGLQETQYF. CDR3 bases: TGTGCCAGCAGCTTAGCGGGGCTCCAAGAGACCCAGTACTTC. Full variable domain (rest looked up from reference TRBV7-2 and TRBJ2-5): GAGVSQSPSNKVTEKGKDVELRCDPISGHTALYWYRQSLGQGLEFLIYFQGNSAPDKSGLPSDRFSAERTGGSVSTLTIQRTQQEDSAVYLCASSLAGLQETQYFGPGTRLLVL.

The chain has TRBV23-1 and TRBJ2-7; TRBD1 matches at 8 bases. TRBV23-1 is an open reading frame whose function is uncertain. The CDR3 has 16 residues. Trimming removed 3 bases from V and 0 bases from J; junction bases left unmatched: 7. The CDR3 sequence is CASSHPDRGSSYEQYF. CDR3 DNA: TGCGCCAGCAGTCACCCCGACAGGGGATCCTCCTACGAGCAGTACTTC.

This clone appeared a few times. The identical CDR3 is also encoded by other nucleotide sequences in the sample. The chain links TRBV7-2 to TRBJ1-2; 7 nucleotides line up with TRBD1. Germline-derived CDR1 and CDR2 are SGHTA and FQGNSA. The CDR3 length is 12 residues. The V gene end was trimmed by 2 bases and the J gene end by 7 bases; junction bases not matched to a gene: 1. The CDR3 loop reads CASSLSGGGYTF. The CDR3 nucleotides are TGTGCCAGCAGCTTATCAGGGGGTGGCTACACCTTC. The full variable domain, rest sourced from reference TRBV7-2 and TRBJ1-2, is GAGVSQSPSNKVTEKGKDVELRCDPISGHTALYWYRQSLGQGLEFLIYFQGNSAPDKSGLPSDRFSAERTGGSVSTLTIQRTQQEDSAVYLCASSLSGGGYTFGSGTRLTVV.

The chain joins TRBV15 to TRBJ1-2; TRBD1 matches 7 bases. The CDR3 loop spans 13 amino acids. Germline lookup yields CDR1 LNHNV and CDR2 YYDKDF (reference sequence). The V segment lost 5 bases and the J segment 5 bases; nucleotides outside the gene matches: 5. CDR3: CATSPGTEYGYTF. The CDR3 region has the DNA TGTGCCACCAGCCCCGGGACAGAATATGGCTACACCTTC.

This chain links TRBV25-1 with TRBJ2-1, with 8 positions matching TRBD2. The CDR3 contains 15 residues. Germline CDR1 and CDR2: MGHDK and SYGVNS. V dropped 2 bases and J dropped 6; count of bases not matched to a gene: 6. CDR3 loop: CASSEPGLATNEQFF. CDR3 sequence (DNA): TGTGCCAGCAGTGAACCCGGACTAGCTACCAATGAGCAGTTCTTC.

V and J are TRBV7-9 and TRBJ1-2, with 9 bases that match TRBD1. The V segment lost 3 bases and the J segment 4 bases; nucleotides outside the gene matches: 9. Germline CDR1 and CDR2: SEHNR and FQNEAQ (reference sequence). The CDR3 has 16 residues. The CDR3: CASSFQPGQGPYGYTF. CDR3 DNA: TGTGCCAGCAGCTTCCAACCGGGACAGGGACCCTATGGCTACACCTTC.

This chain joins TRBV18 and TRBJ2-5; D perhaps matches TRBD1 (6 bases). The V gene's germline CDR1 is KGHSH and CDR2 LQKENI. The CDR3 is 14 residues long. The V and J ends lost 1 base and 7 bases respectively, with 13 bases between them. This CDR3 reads CASSPQPDSATQYF. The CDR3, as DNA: TGTGCCAGCTCACCACAACCGGACAGCGCGACCCAGTACTTC.